Below, 24 T cell receptor beta chains from the same sample are listed, as sequenced in a study of identical twins. MiXCR, applied by TCRdb to the 5' RACE reads, yields one record per CDR3 protein. The sample records 450,000 to 650,000 distinct CDR3 sequences, 13% to 15% being singletons. In addition, the sample was reused for a study of yellow fever vaccine responses in identical twins.

The sequenced sample consisted of CD4+ T cells sorted from blood. The source is a woman aged 18-29 years in good health.

The chain recombines TRBV5-1 with TRBJ1-2; D gene uncertain. This CDR3 has 13 residues. Looked up from germline, CDR1 is SGHRS and CDR2 is YFSETQ. V lost 1 base and J 6 bases, leaving 10 bases between the germline ends. Written as DNA, the CDR3 is TGCGCCAGCAGCTTGTTGAGGGTCGATGGCTACACCTTC. Translation: CASSLLRVDGYTF.

In its sample, this clonotype was seen a few times. V gene TRBV28 combines with J gene TRBJ2-3; tentatively, D is TRBD2 (5 bases). CDR1 MDHEN and CDR2 SYDVKM come from the germline V gene. This CDR3 comprises 15 residues. The ends were cut back, 5 bases at V and 7 bases at J, with 19 bases in the middle. The CDR3 bases are TGTGCCAGCAGTCCCCCCTTAGGGAGAGTGAATACGCAGTATTTT. This gives the protein CASSPPLGRVNTQYF.

This clonotype was seen a handful of times. The chain joins TRBV6-2 or TRBV6-3 to TRBJ2-2; 9 nucleotides align to TRBD1. Germline V gene sequence: CDR1 MNHEY, CDR2 SVGEGT. The CDR3 loop spans 15 amino acids. V lost 5 bases, J lost 4 bases, and 5 bases stayed unmatched. The CDR3 here is CASSNRGLGTGELFF. CDR3 nucleotide sequence: TGTGCCAGCAGTAACAGGGGGCTGGGCACCGGGGAGCTGTTTTTT.

This sequence joins TRBV6-6 and TRBJ2-7, with D perhaps matching TRBD1 (5 bases). The V and J ends lost 6 bases and 0 bases respectively, with 9 bases between them. Germline values: CDR1 MNHNY, CDR2 SVGAGI (reference sequence). This CDR3 has 13 residues. The CDR3 bases are TGTGCCAGCAGAGCTCAGGGCTCCTACGAGCAGTACGTC. This gives the protein CASRAQGSYEQYV.

The CDR3 region is CSARRTSGTSTDTQYF. The CDR3 nucleotides are TGCAGTGCTAGACGGACTAGCGGGACTAGCACAGATACGCAGTATTTT. The chain employs TRBV20-1 and TRBJ2-3; the match to TRBD2 covers 12 bases. J was trimmed by 0 bases and V by 2 bases; bases with no gene match: 3. CDR1 is DFQATT and CDR2 is SNEGSKA in the germline V gene (reference sequence). This CDR3 contains 16 residues.

This clonotype turned up a few times. The chain links TRBV7-8 to TRBJ2-2; no firm D call. The CDR3 totals 16 residues. Trimming shortened V by 5 bases and J by 4 bases, and 17 bases separated the two germline ends. CDR1 is SGHVS, CDR2 FQNEAQ, per germline. The CDR3 DNA reads as TGTGCCAGCAGCAAGTCAAGGGTCCGGGTCACCGGGGAGCTGTTTTTT. Amino acid sequence: CASSKSRVRVTGELFF.

CDR3 coding DNA: TGCAGTGCTAGAGTTGGGACAGGGTGGAACACCGGGGAGCTGTTTTTT. Translation: CSARVGTGWNTGELFF. The chain is built from TRBV20-1 and TRBJ2-2; 9 bases match TRBD1. Germline trimming cut 1 base from V and 1 base from J; bases unmatched to any gene: 4. The CDR3 length is 16 residues. Germline lookup yields CDR1 DFQATT and CDR2 SNEGSKA (reference sequence).

The V gene is TRBV28, the J gene TRBJ1-6; 7 bases fit TRBD1. CDR3 length: 14 amino acids. The junction had 5 bases not matched to a gene; V was cut back by 6 bases and J by 6 bases. Per germline, CDR1 MDHEN and CDR2 SYDVKM. CDR3 sequence: CASRAGTVNSPLHF. The CDR3 bases are TGTGCCAGCAGAGCCGGGACAGTTAATTCACCCCTCCACTTT.

The chain recombines TRBV6-2 or TRBV6-3 with TRBJ2-2, with 7 bases fitting TRBD1. The CDR3 is made up of 14 amino acids. The V gene's germline CDR1 is MNHEY and CDR2 SVGEGT. Unmatched junction bases numbered 6, after V lost 9 bases and J lost 2 bases. CDR3 DNA sequence: TGTGCCAGTTACAGGGGCGAAAACACCGGGGAGCTGTTTTTT. Its protein product is CASYRGENTGELFF.

The CDR3 spells CASTVWSLERKTQYF. The CDR3 coding sequence is TGTGCCAGCACCGTCTGGAGTTTGGAGCGAAAGACCCAGTACTTC. J is TRBJ2-5 and V is TRBV2; D gene unclear. The V gene's germline CDR1 is SNHLY and CDR2 FYNNEI. V dropped 7 bases and J dropped 6 bases, with 21 bases sitting between them. This CDR3 has 15 amino acids.

This clonotype has a handful of counts. The chain employs TRBV20-1 and TRBJ1-2; D is uncertain. Trimming removed 4 bases at V and 5 bases at J, with 14 bases between. Germline V gene sequence: CDR1 DFQATT, CDR2 SNEGSKA (reference sequence). The CDR3 is 13 amino acids. The CDR3 coding sequence is TGCAGTGCTAACCGGGCCGGTGGGTATGGCTACACCTTC. Encoded protein: CSANRAGGYGYTF.

The chain uses TRBV19 and TRBJ2-7; D might be TRBD2 (6 bases). Germline CDR1 is LNHDA and CDR2 is SQIVND (reference sequence). V dropped 7 bases and J dropped 5 bases, with 9 bases sitting between them. The CDR3 totals 11 residues. The chain's CDR3 is CASKSGDEQYF. Written as DNA, the CDR3 is TGTGCCAGTAAATCGGGGGACGAGCAGTACTTC.

V usage is TRBV5-1 and J usage is TRBJ2-7, with 8 bases that match TRBD2. The CDR3 loop spans 15 amino acids. V trimming: 4 bases; J trimming: 3 bases; junction bases outside the gene matches: 9. In germline, CDR1 is SGHRS, CDR2 YFSETQ. The CDR3 sequence is CASSPAGTRGYEQYF. The DNA of the CDR3 is TGCGCCAGCAGCCCCGCCGGGACTAGGGGCTACGAGCAGTACTTC.

This clonotype appeared a few times. The chain joins TRBV20-1 to TRBJ2-3; D tentatively fits TRBD1 or TRBD2 (5 bases each). The germline V and J ends were trimmed by 1 base and 3 bases, with 11 bases remaining between them. Looked up from germline, CDR1 is DFQATT and CDR2 is SNEGSKA (reference sequence). The CDR3 consists of 14 residues. The CDR3 coding sequence is TGCAGTGCTAGAGTGAGGGGCCGTACAGATACGCAGTATTTT. Translated, it gives CSARVRGRTDTQYF.

This clonotype occurred many times. The chain recombines TRBV2 with TRBJ2-5; D gene unclear. Germline assignment: CDR1 SNHLY and CDR2 FYNNEI. The CDR3 runs to 11 residues. The V and J ends lost 7 bases and 0 bases respectively, with 3 bases between them. The CDR3 region is CASTYQETQYF. In DNA form, the CDR3 reads TGTGCCAGCACATACCAAGAGACCCAGTACTTC.

This clonotype showed up just a few times. The J gene is TRBJ2-1, the V gene TRBV28, with D unclear. Germline V lookup: CDR1 MDHEN, CDR2 SYDVKM. Deletions cut 1 base from V and 8 bases from J, with 9 bases between. The CDR3 is 13 residues long. The chain's CDR3 is CASSLSRAHEQFF. The CDR3 DNA reads TGTGCCAGCAGTTTATCTAGGGCCCATGAGCAGTTCTTC. The full variable domain, rest sourced from reference TRBV28 and TRBJ2-1, is DVKVTQSSRYLVKRTGEKVFLECVQDMDHENMFWYRQDPGLGLRLIYFSYDVKMKEKGDIPEGYSVSREKKERFSLILESASTNQTSMYLCASSLSRAHEQFFGPGTRLTVL.

This clonotype was observed a few times. CDR3 sequence (DNA): TGCGCCAGCAGCCCGAGACTAGCGGGAGGGCCGAACACCGGGGAGCTGTTTTTT. Its translation: CASSPRLAGGPNTGELFF. The V call is TRBV5-1, the J call TRBJ2-2, with 14 bases identical to TRBD2. This CDR3 contains 18 residues. J was trimmed by 0 bases and V by 4 bases; bases with no gene match: 5. Germline V gene lookup returns CDR1 SGHRS and CDR2 YFSETQ.

As DNA, the CDR3 is TGCGCCAGCAGCTTGGCGGCAGGGGAAGGCTACACCTTC. Its protein is CASSLAAGEGYTF. The rearrangement uses TRBV5-1 and TRBJ1-2, with D possibly TRBD1 on 6 matching bases. CDR3 size: 13 residues. The V and J ends lost 0 bases and 8 bases respectively, with 11 bases between them. Per the germline V gene, CDR1 is SGHRS and CDR2 is YFSETQ.

The rearrangement joins TRBV7-2 to TRBJ2-5; D might be TRBD1 (5 bases). The germline CDR1 and CDR2 sequences are SGHTA and FQGNSA. The V gene lost 6 bases and the J gene lost 7 bases, with 12 bases spanning the gap. The CDR3 totals 12 residues. CDR3 sequence (DNA): TGTGCCAGCAGACCACAGGAATCGACCCAGTACTTC. It translates to CASRPQESTQYF. Combining the CDR3 with reference TRBV7-2 and TRBJ2-5 gives the whole variable domain GAGVSQSPSNKVTEKGKDVELRCDPISGHTALYWYRQSLGQGLEFLIYFQGNSAPDKSGLPSDRFSAERTGGSVSTLTIQRTQQEDSAVYLCASRPQESTQYFGPGTRLLVL.

This clonotype showed up just a few times. This chain links TRBV11-3 with TRBJ2-3; D is unclear. CDR1 is SGHNT and CDR2 is YENEEA in the germline V gene. There are 13 residues in the CDR3. Between the trimmed V and J ends, which lost 0 bases and 7 bases, there was a span of 8 bases. In DNA form, the CDR3 reads TGTGCCAGCAGCTTAGAGCTTGGGCATACGCAGTATTTT. Its protein product is CASSLELGHTQYF.

This rearrangement joins TRBV7-9 to TRBJ2-2; D uncertain. The CDR3 has 15 amino acids. Trimming pared 1 base from V and 0 bases from J, leaving 6 bases between. Germline V gene data show CDR1 as SEHNR and CDR2 as FQNEAQ (reference sequence). The CDR3 nucleotides are TGTGCCAGCAGCTTAGTAGAGCCGAACACCGGGGAGCTGTTTTTT. Encoded protein: CASSLVEPNTGELFF. The full variable domain, in which reference TRBV7-9 and TRBJ2-2 provide the parts outside the CDR3, is DTGVSQNPRHKITKRGQNVTFRCDPISEHNRLYWYRQTLGQGPEFLTYFQNEAQLEKSRLLSDRFSAERPKGSFSTLEIQRTEQGDSAMYLCASSLVEPNTGELFFGEGSRLTVL.

This clonotype was recorded a few times. DNA for the CDR3: TGTGCCAGCAGTTTACCCGGGGGGGGGGCTTTCTTT. Translated, it gives CASSLPGGGAFF. The rearrangement joins TRBV12-3 or TRBV12-4 to TRBJ1-1; D perhaps matches TRBD1 (5 bases). The CDR3 has 12 residues. V was trimmed by 2 bases and J by 11 bases, leaving 12 bases between them.

This chain links TRBV27 with TRBJ2-4, with TRBD1 matching over 9 bases. Germline assignment: CDR1 MNHEY and CDR2 SMNVEV (reference sequence). The CDR3 sequence is 14 residues long. Unmatched junction bases numbered 1, after V lost 2 bases and J lost 5 bases. CDR3 DNA: TGTGCCAGCAGTTTAACAGGGGGCCAAAACATTCAGTACTTC. Its protein is CASSLTGGQNIQYF.

This clonotype turned up a few times. The CDR3 region is CASSLEGPRHEQYF. CDR3 sequence (DNA): TGCGCCAGCAGCTTGGAGGGTCCGAGGCACGAGCAGTACTTC. The chain has TRBV5-1 and TRBJ2-7; D gene uncertain. This CDR3 is 14 amino acids long. Germline V gene data show CDR1 as SGHRS and CDR2 as YFSETQ. V was cut by 0 bases and J by 5 bases, with 12 bases left in between.